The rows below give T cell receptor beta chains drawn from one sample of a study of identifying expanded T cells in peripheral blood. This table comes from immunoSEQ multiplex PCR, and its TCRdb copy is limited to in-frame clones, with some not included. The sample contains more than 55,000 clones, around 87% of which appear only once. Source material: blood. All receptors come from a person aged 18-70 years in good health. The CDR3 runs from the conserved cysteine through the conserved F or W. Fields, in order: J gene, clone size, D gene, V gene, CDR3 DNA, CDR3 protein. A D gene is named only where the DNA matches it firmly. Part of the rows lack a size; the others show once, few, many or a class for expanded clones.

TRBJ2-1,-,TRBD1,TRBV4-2,TGTGCCAGCAGCCTCCCGGGGACAGCCTACAATGAGCAGTTCTTC,CASSLPGTAYNEQFF
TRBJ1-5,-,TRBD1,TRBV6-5,TGTGCCAGCAGTTACAACAGGGGATTGCCCCAGCATTTT,CASSYNRGLPQHF
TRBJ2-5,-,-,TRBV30,TGTGCCTGGGTTGACCCGGTCGGATGGACCCAGTACTTC,CAWVDPVGWTQYF
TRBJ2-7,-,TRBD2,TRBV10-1,TGCGCCAGCAGTGTTGAAGCGGGAGACGTCTACGAGCAGTACTTC,CASSVEAGDVYEQYF
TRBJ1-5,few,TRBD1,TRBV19,TGTGCCAGTAGTAGGGACAGGGGCAGTCAGCCCCAGCATTTT,CASSRDRGSQPQHF
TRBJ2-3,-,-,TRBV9,TGTGCCAGCAGCGTAGATGACAGTACGACAGATACGCAGTATTTT,CASSVDDSTTDTQYF
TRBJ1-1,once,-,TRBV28,TGTGCCAGCAGTTTGTTCCAGGGGTACACTGAAGCTTTCTTT,CASSLFQGYTEAFF
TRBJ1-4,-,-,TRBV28,TGTGCCAGCAGTTCCTCGGGGGTGGAGGAAAAACTGTTTTTT,CASSSSGVEEKLFF
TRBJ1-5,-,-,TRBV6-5,TGTGCCAGCAGTCGAGGGCGGGATCAGCCCCAGCATTTT,CASSRGRDQPQHF
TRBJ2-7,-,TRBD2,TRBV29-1,TGCAGCGTTTGGGTGGAGCGGGAGCGGGAGCAGTACTTC,CSVWVEREREQYF
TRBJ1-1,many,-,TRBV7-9,TGTGCCAGCAGCTTGCGCGACTCGACTGAAGCTTTCTTT,CASSLRDSTEAFF
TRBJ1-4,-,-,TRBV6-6,TGTGCCAGCGGCTTTGGGTCGGGGGGTGTCGAAAAACTGTTTTTT,CASGFGSGGVEKLFF
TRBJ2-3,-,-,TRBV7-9,TGTGCCAGCAGCTTAGAAGATACGCAGTATTTT,CASSLEDTQYF
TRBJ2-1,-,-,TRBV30,TGTGCCTGGAGTCCCCGGGGGGCCTCCTACAATGAGCAGTTCTTC,CAWSPRGASYNEQFF
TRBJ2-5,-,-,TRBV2,TGTGCCAGCAACGGGGAGACCCAGTACTTC,CASNGETQYF
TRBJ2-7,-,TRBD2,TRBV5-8,TGTGCCAGCAGCTCTCTGGGACTAGCTTACGAGCAGTACTTC,CASSSLGLAYEQYF
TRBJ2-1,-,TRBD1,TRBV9,TGTGCCAGCAGCGTAGAGGGGGCGACAGGACCCTACAATGAGCAGTTCTTC,CASSVEGATGPYNEQFF
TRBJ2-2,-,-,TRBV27,TGTGCCAGCAGTGGCAGAGGGACGCTGTTTTTT,CASSGRGTLFF
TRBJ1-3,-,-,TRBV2,TGTGCCAGCAGTGAGCAGGGCATCACCACTGGAAACACCATATATTTT,CASSEQGITTGNTIYF
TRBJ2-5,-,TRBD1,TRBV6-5,TGTGCCAGCAGTTACTCGGGGACAGGGTTTCAGGAGACCCAGTACTTC,CASSYSGTGFQETQYF
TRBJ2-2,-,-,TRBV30,TGTGCCTGGAACAGGGCGGTCACCGGGGAGCTGTTTTTT,CAWNRAVTGELFF
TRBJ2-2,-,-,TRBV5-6,TGTGCCAGCAGCTTGGTTTGGGGCGCGAACACCGGGGAGCTGTTTTTT,CASSLVWGANTGELFF
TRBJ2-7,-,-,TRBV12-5,TGTGCTAGTGGTCCGAACCACTACGAGCAGTACTTC,CASGPNHYEQYF
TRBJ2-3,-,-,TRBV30,TGTGCCTGGAGCGGGGGAAATACGCAGTATTTT,CAWSGGNTQYF
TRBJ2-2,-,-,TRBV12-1,TGTGCCAGCAGCTTTCGGATTAGCGGAGCAAAGAACACCGGGGAGCTGTTTTTT,CASSFRISGAKNTGELFF
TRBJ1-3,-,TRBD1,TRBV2,TGTGCCAGCAGTCCCGACAGGGGGCCTGGAAACACCATATATTTT,CASSPDRGPGNTIYF
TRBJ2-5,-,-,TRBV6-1,TGTGCCAGCAGTGAGGTGCTTGAGGGCGCGGAGACCCAGTACTTC,CASSEVLEGAETQYF
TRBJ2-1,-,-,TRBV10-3,TGTGCCATCAGTGACCCGACAGGTGGCAATGAGCAGTTCTTC,CAISDPTGGNEQFF
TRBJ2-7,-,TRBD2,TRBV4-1,TGCGCCAGCAGCCCCGGACTAGCGGGAGCCTACGAGCAGTACTTC,CASSPGLAGAYEQYF
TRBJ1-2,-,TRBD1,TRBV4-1,TGCGCCAGCAGCCAAGGTAGACAGGGTACCTATGGCTACACCTTC,CASSQGRQGTYGYTF
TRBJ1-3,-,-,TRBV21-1,TGTGCCAGCAGCAAAGTTACTAGGGGGACAGTTAAGGGAAACACCATATATTTT,CASSKVTRGTVKGNTIYF
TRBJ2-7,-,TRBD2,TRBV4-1,TGCGCCAGCAGCCAAGATCCTATACTAGCGGACGAGCAGTACTTC,CASSQDPILADEQYF
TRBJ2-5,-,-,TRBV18,TGTGCCAGCTCACCACCGAATCAGGGACAAGAGACCCAGTACTTC,CASSPPNQGQETQYF
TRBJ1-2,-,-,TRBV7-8,TGTGCCAGCAGCTCCCCCACTAACTATGGCTACACCTTC,CASSSPTNYGYTF
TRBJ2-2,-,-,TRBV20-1,TGCAGTGCTAGATTCACCGGGGAGCTGTTTTTT,CSARFTGELFF
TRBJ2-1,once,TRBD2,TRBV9,TGTGCCAGCAGCGGTGGGCCGGGACTAGCCTACAATGAGCAGTTCTTC,CASSGGPGLAYNEQFF
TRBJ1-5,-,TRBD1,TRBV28,TGTGCCAGCAGTCCCGACAGGGGGGTGGACAATCAGCCCCAGCATTTT,CASSPDRGVDNQPQHF
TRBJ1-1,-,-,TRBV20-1,TGCAGTGCTAGAGGGGGGAGAGCTTTCTTT,CSARGGRAFF
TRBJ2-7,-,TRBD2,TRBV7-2,TGTGCCAGCAGCTTAGACGGACTAGCCTACGAGCAGTACTTC,CASSLDGLAYEQYF
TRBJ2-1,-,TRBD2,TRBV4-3,TGCGCCAGCAGCCAAGGACTAGCGGGCTCCTACAATGAGCAGTTCTTC,CASSQGLAGSYNEQFF
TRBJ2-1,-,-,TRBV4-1,TGCGCCAGCAGCCAAGAAGTAGCGCCATCCTACAATGAGCAGTTCTTC,CASSQEVAPSYNEQFF
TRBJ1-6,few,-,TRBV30,TGTGCCTGGAGTGCAGGGATACATTCACCCCTCCACTTT,CAWSAGIHSPLHF
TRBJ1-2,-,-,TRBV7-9,TGTGCCAGCAGCTTAGAATTGACTCGTGGCTACACCTTC,CASSLELTRGYTF
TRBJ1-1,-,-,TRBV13,TGTGCCAGCAGCTTTGGCAACACTGAAGCTTTCTTT,CASSFGNTEAFF
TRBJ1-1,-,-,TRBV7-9,TGTGCCAGCAGCTTACCCGGGAAGAACACTGAAGCTTTCTTT,CASSLPGKNTEAFF
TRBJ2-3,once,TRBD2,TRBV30,TGTGCCTGGAGTTGGGCCGGGACTAGGTGGTCAGATACGCAGTATTTT,CAWSWAGTRWSDTQYF
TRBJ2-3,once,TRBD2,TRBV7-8,TGTGCCAGCAGCCAGAACTCCGTGGGACTAGCAATAGATACGCAGTATTTT,CASSQNSVGLAIDTQYF